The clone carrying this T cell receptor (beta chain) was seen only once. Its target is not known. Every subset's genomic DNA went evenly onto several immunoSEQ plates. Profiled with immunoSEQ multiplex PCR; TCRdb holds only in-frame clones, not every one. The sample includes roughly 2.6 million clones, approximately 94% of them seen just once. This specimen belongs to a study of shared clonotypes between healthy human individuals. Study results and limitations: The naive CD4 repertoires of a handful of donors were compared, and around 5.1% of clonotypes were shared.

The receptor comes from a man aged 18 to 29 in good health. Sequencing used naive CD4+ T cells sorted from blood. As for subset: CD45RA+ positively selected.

The CDR3 DNA sequence: TGTGCCAGCAGCGTAGCTTTCGCGTTAGGGACAGGATCCTCCTACGAGCAGTACTTC. Translated, it gives CASSVAFALGTGSSYEQYF. The gene calls are TRBV9 and TRBJ2-7, with TRBD1 matching 8 bases. The CDR3 has 19 residues. From germline, CDR1 is SGDLS and CDR2 YYNGEE. V lost 0 bases to trimming and J lost 0 bases; unmatched junction nucleotides: 14.